These T cell receptor beta chains were read from a single sample in a study of T cell responses to AZD1222 COVID-19 vaccine. Sequenced by immunoSEQ multiplex PCR; TCRdb stores in-frame clones only, minus some. The sample lists 95,000 to 120,000 clones, approximately 89% occurring once. The material sequenced was peripheral blood, taken 28 days after the second AZD1222 dose. All receptors come from an adult who received the AZD1222 COVID-19 vaccine. CDR3s include the opening cysteine and the closing phenylalanine or tryptophan. The order of the fields is J gene, clone size, D gene, V gene, CDR3 protein, CDR3 DNA. The D gene is left open where the match is weak. Clone sizes are given selectively: once, few, many, or a class where the clone is expanded.

j_gene: TRBJ1-1; abundance: NA; d_gene: NA; v_gene: TRBV28; CDR3aa: CASTPPGAMNTEAFF; CDR3nt: TGTGCCAGCACCCCACCGGGGGCGATGAACACTGAAGCTTTCTTT
j_gene: TRBJ1-2; abundance: NA; d_gene: TRBD1; v_gene: TRBV2; CDR3aa: CASSLDRVNYGYTF; CDR3nt: TGTGCCAGCAGTTTAGACAGGGTTAACTATGGCTACACCTTC
j_gene: TRBJ1-2; abundance: NA; d_gene: NA; v_gene: TRBV28; CDR3aa: CASWGSEGAGIYGYTF; CDR3nt: TGTGCCAGCTGGGGCTCCGAAGGGGCGGGTATCTATGGCTACACCTTC
j_gene: TRBJ2-2; abundance: NA; d_gene: NA; v_gene: TRBV27; CDR3aa: CASSSRDITNTGELFF; CDR3nt: TGTGCCAGCAGTTCTAGGGACATCACGAACACCGGGGAGCTGTTTTTT
j_gene: TRBJ2-2; abundance: NA; d_gene: TRBD1; v_gene: TRBV11-2; CDR3aa: CASSSDRVTGELFF; CDR3nt: TGTGCCAGCAGCTCCGACAGGGTCACCGGGGAGCTGTTTTTT
j_gene: TRBJ2-3; abundance: few; d_gene: NA; v_gene: TRBV4-2; CDR3aa: CASSQDRAAASTDTQYF; CDR3nt: TGTGCCAGCAGCCAAGATCGGGCCGCGGCTAGCACAGATACGCAGTATTTT
j_gene: TRBJ1-3; abundance: NA; d_gene: NA; v_gene: TRBV3-1/TRBV3-2; CDR3aa: CASSPLGAGNTIYF; CDR3nt: TGTGCCAGCAGCCCCCTAGGCGCGGGAAACACCATATATTTT
j_gene: TRBJ1-5; abundance: NA; d_gene: TRBD1; v_gene: TRBV28; CDR3aa: CASSFRDRGLVGNQPQHF; CDR3nt: TGTGCCAGCAGTTTTAGGGACAGGGGTTTAGTGGGCAATCAGCCCCAGCATTTT
j_gene: TRBJ2-7; abundance: once; d_gene: NA; v_gene: TRBV18; CDR3aa: CASSPTGLYEQYF; CDR3nt: TGTGCCAGCTCACCAACAGGTCTCTACGAGCAGTACTTC
j_gene: TRBJ1-2; abundance: NA; d_gene: NA; v_gene: TRBV4-1; CDR3aa: CASSQVDGEFNYGYTF; CDR3nt: TGCGCCAGCAGCCAAGTGGATGGCGAGTTTAACTATGGCTACACCTTC
j_gene: TRBJ1-4; abundance: NA; d_gene: NA; v_gene: TRBV27; CDR3aa: CASSVQGSNEKLFF; CDR3nt: TGTGCCAGCAGCGTACAGGGTTCTAATGAAAAACTGTTTTTT
j_gene: TRBJ1-1; abundance: NA; d_gene: NA; v_gene: TRBV6-2/TRBV6-3; CDR3aa: CASSASGEAFF; CDR3nt: TGTGCCAGCAGCGCATCCGGGGAAGCTTTCTTT
j_gene: TRBJ1-1; abundance: NA; d_gene: TRBD1; v_gene: TRBV19; CDR3aa: CASSGDRGLNTEAFF; CDR3nt: TGTGCCAGTAGCGGGGACAGGGGATTGAACACTGAAGCTTTCTTT
j_gene: TRBJ2-7; abundance: NA; d_gene: NA; v_gene: TRBV5-4; CDR3aa: CASSLVEGRREQYF; CDR3nt: TGTGCCAGCAGCTTGGTGGAGGGCCGGAGGGAGCAGTACTTC
j_gene: TRBJ2-5; abundance: NA; d_gene: NA; v_gene: TRBV19; CDR3aa: CASSIRQAKETQYF; CDR3nt: TGTGCCAGTAGTATCCGACAGGCGAAAGAGACCCAGTACTTC
j_gene: TRBJ1-5; abundance: NA; d_gene: NA; v_gene: TRBV19; CDR3aa: CATKNRYSNQPQHF; CDR3nt: TGTGCCACTAAAAACCGATATAGCAATCAGCCCCAGCATTTT
j_gene: TRBJ1-2; abundance: NA; d_gene: NA; v_gene: TRBV28; CDR3aa: CASRTRQDPWGYTF; CDR3nt: TGTGCCAGCAGAACTAGACAGGACCCCTGGGGCTACACCTTC
j_gene: TRBJ1-1; abundance: NA; d_gene: NA; v_gene: TRBV6-5; CDR3aa: CASSHLRGANTEAFF; CDR3nt: TGTGCCAGCAGTCACCTGAGGGGGGCGAACACTGAAGCTTTCTTT
j_gene: TRBJ2-1; abundance: NA; d_gene: TRBD2; v_gene: TRBV12-5; CDR3aa: CASGLVLASGGTYNEQFF; CDR3nt: TGTGCTAGTGGTTTGGTACTGGCTAGCGGGGGGACTTACAATGAGCAGTTCTTC
j_gene: TRBJ1-6; abundance: NA; d_gene: NA; v_gene: TRBV5-1; CDR3aa: CASSSFGSQGSAYSPLHF; CDR3nt: TGCGCCAGCAGCTCATTTGGATCACAGGGTTCGGCCTATTCACCCCTCCACTTT
j_gene: TRBJ1-2; abundance: NA; d_gene: TRBD1; v_gene: TRBV2; CDR3aa: CASSATGNYGYTF; CDR3nt: TGTGCCAGCAGTGCGACAGGGAACTATGGCTACACCTTC
j_gene: TRBJ1-1; abundance: NA; d_gene: NA; v_gene: TRBV29-1; CDR3aa: CSVENQGNTEAFF; CDR3nt: TGCAGCGTTGAAAACCAGGGCAACACTGAAGCTTTCTTT
j_gene: TRBJ1-2; abundance: NA; d_gene: NA; v_gene: TRBV10-3; CDR3aa: CAISGSDYGYTF; CDR3nt: TGTGCCATCAGTGGAAGCGACTATGGCTACACCTTC
j_gene: TRBJ1-4; abundance: NA; d_gene: NA; v_gene: TRBV7-9; CDR3aa: CASSLDGTTNEKLFF; CDR3nt: TGTGCCAGCAGCTTAGACGGAACAACTAATGAAAAACTGTTTTTT
j_gene: TRBJ1-5; abundance: NA; d_gene: NA; v_gene: TRBV15; CDR3aa: CATSGRDIDQPQHF; CDR3nt: TGTGCCACCAGCGGACGGGACATTGATCAGCCCCAGCATTTT
j_gene: TRBJ2-7; abundance: NA; d_gene: TRBD2; v_gene: TRBV4-3; CDR3aa: CASSPGLAKYGYEQYF; CDR3nt: TGCGCCAGCAGCCCGGGACTAGCTAAATACGGCTACGAGCAGTACTTC
j_gene: TRBJ2-3; abundance: NA; d_gene: NA; v_gene: TRBV10-2; CDR3aa: CASTQGEYTQYF; CDR3nt: TGCGCCAGCACTCAAGGGGAATATACGCAGTATTTT
j_gene: TRBJ2-3; abundance: NA; d_gene: NA; v_gene: TRBV7-6; CDR3aa: CASSWGGRLLTDTQYF; CDR3nt: TGTGCCAGCAGCTGGGGGGGCCGGTTGTTAACAGATACGCAGTATTTT
j_gene: TRBJ2-6; abundance: NA; d_gene: NA; v_gene: TRBV2; CDR3aa: CASSTDSSGANVLTF; CDR3nt: TGTGCCAGCAGTACAGACAGCTCCGGGGCCAACGTCCTGACTTTC
j_gene: TRBJ2-3; abundance: NA; d_gene: NA; v_gene: TRBV5-6; CDR3aa: CASSLGRTDTQYF; CDR3nt: TGTGCCAGCAGTCTGGGCAGAACAGATACGCAGTATTTT
j_gene: TRBJ2-1; abundance: NA; d_gene: NA; v_gene: TRBV6-2/TRBV6-3; CDR3aa: CASSYRGAYNEQFF; CDR3nt: TGTGCCAGCAGTTACCGGGGTGCCTACAATGAGCAGTTCTTC
j_gene: TRBJ1-1; abundance: NA; d_gene: NA; v_gene: TRBV21-1; CDR3aa: CASSKVEGNTEAFF; CDR3nt: TGTGCCAGCAGCAAAGTCGAGGGAAACACTGAAGCTTTCTTT
j_gene: TRBJ2-5; abundance: NA; d_gene: NA; v_gene: TRBV7-2; CDR3aa: CASSSNLAQYF; CDR3nt: TGTGCCAGCAGCTCAAACTTGGCCCAGTACTTC
j_gene: TRBJ2-7; abundance: NA; d_gene: NA; v_gene: TRBV6-5; CDR3aa: CAASDRDISYEQYF; CDR3nt: TGTGCCGCGTCAGACCGGGACATATCCTACGAGCAGTACTTC
j_gene: TRBJ2-2; abundance: NA; d_gene: NA; v_gene: TRBV5-4; CDR3aa: CASSADSTHTGELFF; CDR3nt: TGTGCCAGCAGCGCGGACAGTACCCACACCGGGGAGCTGTTTTTT
j_gene: TRBJ2-7; abundance: NA; d_gene: NA; v_gene: TRBV25-1; CDR3aa: CASLGSYEQYF; CDR3nt: TGTGCCAGCCTGGGCAGCTACGAGCAGTACTTC
j_gene: TRBJ2-1; abundance: NA; d_gene: TRBD2; v_gene: TRBV9; CDR3aa: CASSVGAGAYNEQFF; CDR3nt: TGTGCCAGCAGCGTAGGGGCGGGGGCCTACAATGAGCAGTTCTTC
j_gene: TRBJ2-2; abundance: NA; d_gene: NA; v_gene: TRBV18; CDR3aa: CASSPPESGTGELFF; CDR3nt: TGTGCCAGCTCACCACCGGAATCGGGGACCGGGGAGCTGTTTTTT
j_gene: TRBJ2-2; abundance: few; d_gene: NA; v_gene: TRBV6-2/TRBV6-3; CDR3aa: CASSYKTGELFF; CDR3nt: TGTGCCAGCAGTTACAAGACCGGGGAGCTGTTTTTT
j_gene: TRBJ1-6; abundance: NA; d_gene: TRBD1; v_gene: TRBV6-5; CDR3aa: CASSYGGQVRSPLHF; CDR3nt: TGTGCCAGCAGTTACGGAGGACAGGTTCGATCACCCCTCCACTTT
j_gene: TRBJ2-3; abundance: NA; d_gene: NA; v_gene: TRBV7-9; CDR3aa: CASSFGGPDTQYF; CDR3nt: TGTGCCAGCAGCTTTGGGGGCCCAGATACGCAGTATTTT
j_gene: TRBJ1-2; abundance: few; d_gene: TRBD1; v_gene: TRBV5-1; CDR3aa: CASSPGQGSVGYTF; CDR3nt: TGCGCCAGCAGCCCCGGACAGGGGAGTGTAGGCTACACCTTC
j_gene: TRBJ2-1; abundance: NA; d_gene: NA; v_gene: TRBV7-8; CDR3aa: CGTDSYNEQFF; CDR3nt: TGTGGGACGGATTCATACAATGAGCAGTTCTTC
j_gene: TRBJ1-1; abundance: NA; d_gene: NA; v_gene: TRBV3-1/TRBV3-2; CDR3aa: CASSQGRAILMGAFF; CDR3nt: TGTGCCAGCAGCCAAGGCAGGGCCATCTTAATGGGGGCTTTCTTT
j_gene: TRBJ2-3; abundance: NA; d_gene: TRBD1; v_gene: TRBV18; CDR3aa: CASSPTGTGNTDTQYF; CDR3nt: TGTGCCAGCTCACCCACAGGGACAGGGAACACAGATACGCAGTATTTT
j_gene: TRBJ1-2; abundance: NA; d_gene: NA; v_gene: TRBV19; CDR3aa: CASRNGRANYGYTF; CDR3nt: TGTGCCAGTAGAAACGGGAGGGCAAACTATGGCTACACCTTC
j_gene: TRBJ1-4; abundance: NA; d_gene: TRBD1; v_gene: TRBV5-1; CDR3aa: CASSPQGSLPGGEKLFF; CDR3nt: TGCGCCAGCAGCCCCCAAGGTTCTCTCCCAGGGGGGGAAAAACTGTTTTTT
j_gene: TRBJ1-5; abundance: NA; d_gene: TRBD1; v_gene: TRBV19; CDR3aa: CASSIGRQGGYSNQPQHF; CDR3nt: TGTGCCAGTAGTATCGGGCGGCAGGGGGGCTATAGCAATCAGCCCCAGCATTTT
j_gene: TRBJ1-4; abundance: few; d_gene: NA; v_gene: TRBV10-3; CDR3aa: CAISDHGEKLFF; CDR3nt: TGTGCCATCAGTGACCACGGGGAAAAACTGTTTTTT
j_gene: TRBJ1-5; abundance: once; d_gene: NA; v_gene: TRBV12-3/TRBV12-4; CDR3aa: CASRVRGQPQHF; CDR3nt: TGTGCCAGCAGAGTTCGAGGTCAGCCCCAGCATTTT